One and the same sample provided the 18 T cell receptor beta chains below, sequenced in a study of blood T cell repertoires in COVID-19 (dated by TCRdb to 2018 to 2020). Libraries were constructed by the immunoSEQ multiplex PCR assay. TCRdb holds this immuneACCESS table with in-frame rearrangements only. Some clones are missing; in checked studies, unresolved V genes explain under half, and the rest has no known cause. Present in this sample are over 65,000 clones, approximately 86% of which were seen just once. More than 15% of the sample rests with the top ten. The sequenced sample consisted of peripheral blood. These receptors came from a man aged 80 or over with active COVID-19.

The V gene is TRBV28, the J gene TRBJ1-5; 8 bases line up with TRBD1. Germline V gene lookup returns CDR1 MDHEN and CDR2 SYDVKM. The CDR3 spans 15 residues. Unmatched junction bases numbered 12, after V lost 6 bases and J lost 8 bases. The CDR3 sequence is CASRSGQGSSEPQHF. The DNA for the CDR3 is TGTGCCAGCAGATCTGGACAGGGCTCCTCAGAGCCCCAGCATTTT.

V is TRBV6-5 and J is TRBJ2-5, with 7 bases aligning to TRBD2. Trimming removed 2 bases from V and 2 bases from J; junction bases left unmatched: 8. CDR1 MNHEY and CDR2 SVGAGI come from the germline V gene. CDR3 length equals 16 residues. CDR3: CASSYTGLTTQETQYF. Written as DNA, the CDR3 is TGTGCCAGCAGTTACACGGGACTAACAACACAAGAGACCCAGTACTTC.

V gene TRBV25-1 combines with J gene TRBJ1-1, with D uncertain. Trimming stripped 5 bases from V and 1 base from J, with 17 bases between. The CDR3 is 16 residues long. Germline values: CDR1 MGHDK, CDR2 SYGVNS. The CDR3 bases are TGTGCCAGCAGTTCACTCGGGGTAGGGAAGAACACTGAAGCTTTCTTT. Amino acids: CASSSLGVGKNTEAFF.

V is TRBV9 and J is TRBJ1-1; 9 bases fit TRBD1. Germline trimming cut 3 bases from V and 3 bases from J; bases unmatched to any gene: 3. The V gene's germline CDR1 is SGDLS and CDR2 YYNGEE. The CDR3 totals 14 residues. CDR3 sequence: CASSGRTGDTEAFF. DNA of the CDR3: TGTGCCAGCAGCGGGAGGACAGGGGACACTGAAGCTTTCTTT.

CDR3 sequence: CASSHSGGYNEQFF. The CDR3 coding sequence is TGTGCCAGCAGCCACAGCGGGGGCTACAATGAGCAGTTCTTC. The chain couples TRBV7-3 to TRBJ2-1; TRBD2 agrees at 8 bases. The CDR3 length is 14 residues. V was clipped by 5 bases and J by 3 bases; unmatched bases: 3. Germline CDR1 is SGHTA and CDR2 is FQGTGA.

This clone has more than one count but fewer than ten. The chain employs TRBV27 and TRBJ2-7, with 7 bases lining up with TRBD2. The ends lost 6 bases at V and 2 bases at J; junction bases unmatched: 7. This CDR3 spans 14 amino acids. Germline lookup yields CDR1 MNHEY and CDR2 SMNVEV (reference sequence). CDR3 bases: TGTGCCAGCAGGGGGACTACCCACCCCTACGAGCAGTACTTC. This encodes CASRGTTHPYEQYF.

This sequence joins TRBV24-1 and TRBJ2-5, with TRBD2 as a possible D gene (6 bases). V was cut by 2 bases and J by 2 bases, with 14 bases left in between. This CDR3 is 16 amino acids long. Per germline, CDR1 KGHDR and CDR2 SFDVKD. The CDR3 here is CATSDSLGLVQETQYF. In nucleotides, the CDR3 is TGTGCCACCAGTGATTCCCTGGGACTGGTACAAGAGACCCAGTACTTC.

The CDR3 here is CASSFDQGLRSEQYF. In DNA form, the CDR3 reads TGTGCCAGCAGTTTCGATCAGGGTCTAAGAAGCGAGCAGTACTTC. The gene calls are TRBV6-5 and TRBJ2-7, with D maybe TRBD1 (5 bases). Germline CDR1 MNHEY, CDR2 SVGAGI. The CDR3 length is 15 residues. V shed 4 bases and J shed 6 bases, with 19 bases lying between them.

The chain joins TRBV19 to TRBJ1-1; 7 bases agree with TRBD1. Germline CDR1 is LNHDA and CDR2 is SQIVND (reference sequence). CDR3 length equals 17 residues. J gave up 3 bases and V 5 bases, and 15 bases lay outside the gene matches. The CDR3 DNA follows: TGTGCCAGTAGTTTACGACAGGGTGGATCTGGGGACACTGAAGCTTTCTTT. The encoded protein is CASSLRQGGSGDTEAFF.

The chain uses TRBV7-8 and TRBJ1-4, with D possibly being TRBD1 (5 bases). Trimming pared 2 bases from V and 6 bases from J, leaving 16 bases between. Germline V CDR1 and CDR2: SGHVS, FQNEAQ. The CDR3 runs 16 residues. The CDR3, as DNA: TGTGCCAGCAGCTTATTACCCGGGTGGGGGGATGAAAAACTGTTTTTT. It is translated as CASSLLPGWGDEKLFF.

J is TRBJ2-2 and V is TRBV7-3, with D possibly being TRBD2 (6 bases). Germline CDR1 and CDR2: SGHTA and FQGTGA. This CDR3 is 16 amino acids long. Trimming removed 2 bases at V and 2 bases at J, with 12 bases between. CDR3 DNA sequence: TGTGCCAGCAGCTTAGTGGGAGGAATAAACACCGGGGAGCTGTTTTTT. Translation: CASSLVGGINTGELFF.

The gene calls are TRBV5-6 and TRBJ2-3, with TRBD2 identical over 12 bases. V lost 4 bases to trimming and J lost 1 base; unmatched junction nucleotides: 10. CDR3 length equals 18 residues. CDR1 is SGHDT and CDR2 is YYEEEE in the germline V gene. DNA of the CDR3: TGTGCCAGCAGCGGGGCAGGACTAGCGGGAATGGGCACAGATACGCAGTATTTT. It codes for CASSGAGLAGMGTDTQYF.

The table lists this clone with a count of one. This chain links TRBV10-2 with TRBJ2-1, with 11 nucleotides matching TRBD2. Germline V gene data show CDR1 as WSHSY and CDR2 as SAAADI. The CDR3 totals 17 residues. V shed 4 bases, J shed 7 bases, and the junction held 12 bases outside the gene matches. The CDR3 nucleotides read TGCGCCAGCAGTGCCTTACCATTAGCGGGGGGGGAAAATGAGCAGTTCTTC. Translation gives CASSALPLAGGENEQFF.

V usage is TRBV6-2 or TRBV6-3 and J usage is TRBJ2-1; D is possibly TRBD2 (7 bases). The germline V and J ends were trimmed by 2 bases and 3 bases, with 17 bases remaining between them. The CDR3 extends over 17 amino acids. From germline, CDR1 is MNHEY and CDR2 SVGEGT. For the CDR3, the DNA is TGTGCCAGCAGTTACCTCAAGGGGGGGGGCTTCTACAATGAGCAGTTCTTC. This gives the protein CASSYLKGGGFYNEQFF.

This clone was counted a single time. The chain couples TRBV5-1 to TRBJ2-4, with 12 bases lining up with TRBD2. Germline CDR1 reads SGHRS; CDR2 reads YFSETQ. J gave up 0 bases and V 3 bases, and 4 bases lay outside the gene matches. The CDR3 has 17 residues. The CDR3 region has the DNA TGCGCCAGCAGCTCCGGACTAGCGGGACTAGCCAAAAACATTCAGTACTTC. It yields the protein CASSSGLAGLAKNIQYF.

The chain carries TRBV3-1 (or the pseudogene TRBV3-2) and TRBJ2-1, with TRBD1 identical over 7 bases. J gave up 4 bases and V 2 bases, and 5 bases lay outside the gene matches. Germline V lookup: CDR1 LGHDT, CDR2 YNNKEL (reference sequence). CDR3 length: 15 amino acids. CDR3 in amino acids: CASSQPGQFYNEQFF. In DNA form, the CDR3 reads TGTGCCAGCAGCCAACCGGGACAGTTTTACAATGAGCAGTTCTTC.

This clone was recorded once. The chain carries TRBV5-6 and TRBJ2-5, with D hard to call. Trimming cost V 1 base and J 4 bases, with 23 bases left between them. Germline-derived CDR1 and CDR2 are SGHDT and YYEEEE. The CDR3 sequence is 18 residues long. Here the CDR3 DNA reads TGTGCCAGCAGCTTGAGTTCGCGAAAAATCAGCCCTAGAGAGACCCAGTACTTC. Residues: CASSLSSRKISPRETQYF.

The chain has TRBV29-1 and TRBJ2-3; D unclear. The germline V and J ends were trimmed by 0 bases and 1 base, with 5 bases remaining between them. CDR1 and CDR2 (germline): SQVTM, ANQGSEA. The CDR3 length is 13 residues. The DNA of the CDR3 is TGCAGCGTTGAAGATCCAGGCACAGATACGCAGTATTTT. This translates into CSVEDPGTDTQYF.